This T cell receptor beta chain was retrieved from a study of regulatory T cells in long-lasting Graves disease. Combining iRepertoire HTBI primers with Arm-PCR of CDR3 regions, the authors built TCR beta libraries. TCRdb independently ran MiXCR on the multiplex PCR reads; one entry per CDR3 protein. The table records about 540,000 distinct CDR3 sequences, approximately 12% of them present only once. Stated time point: newly diagnosed GD, antithyroid drugs for less than 3 months. Generation of the TCR library employed RNA extracted from PBMCs. Peripheral blood, at roughly 9 milliliters, went into EDTA tubes. This CDR3 region has 10 residues. In germline, CDR1 is SQVTM, CDR2 ANQGSEA. The V gene lost 7 bases and the J gene lost 8 bases, with 8 bases spanning the gap. This same sample was also taken into another study, of T cells in Graves' hyperthyroidism and ophthalmopathy. This second report adds: Absent ophthalmopathy progression within 18 months defined stable Graves' hyperthyroidism. Uncontrolled infection, other autoimmune disease, pregnancy or lactation barred patients from enrollment. First-round RT-PCR targeting the TCR CDR3 was performed with the HTBI primer set.

V is TRBV29-1 and J is TRBJ2-2, with D perhaps matching TRBD1 or TRBD2 (5 bases each). Sequenced here: peripheral blood mononuclear cells (PBMCs), sampled at new diagnosis, from a patient treated with antithyroid drugs. The sequence was obtained from a man aged 30 to 45 with Graves disease. The DNA for the CDR3 is TGCAGCGGGGGGTGGGGGGAGCTGTTTTTT. It translates to CSGGWGELFF.